The clone carrying this T cell receptor (beta chain) was recorded at least ten times. As yet, its antigen is unknown. The CDR3 is cut off 3 residues early in the read; its end comes from the germline J gene. This CDR3 spans 13 amino acids. V lost 5 bases to trimming and J lost 0 bases, with 8 bases between them. CDR1 and CDR2 from the germline V gene are LNHDA and SQIVND (reference sequence). This specimen belongs to a study of T cell clonality in common variable immunodeficiency. General study points: Compared with controls, CVID subjects had fewer shared TCRbeta clones. The cause of increased CVID clonality remains unclear without subpopulation sequencing. TCRbeta clonality was increased in CVID versus healthy controls.

The protocol was immunoSEQ multiplex PCR, while the TCRdb copy is restricted to in-frame clones and leaves out a portion. The record shows roughly 50,000 clones for this sample, with no singletons present. Sequencing was performed on peripheral blood mononuclear cells. The chain combines TRBV19 with TRBJ2-7; possibly TRBD1 for D (5 bases). The TCR sequence derives from a person aged 18 to 70 in good health. The DNA read from the CDR3 is TGTGCCAGTAGTTCAGGGTCCTCCTACGAG. This encodes CASSSGSSYE. The entire CDR3 reads CASSSGSSYEQYF. The full variable domain, completed using reference TRBV19 and TRBJ2-7, is DGGITQSPKYLFRKEGQNVTLSCEQNLNHDAMYWYRQDPGQGLRLIYYSQIVNDFQKGDIAEGYSVSREKKESFPLTVTSAQKNPTAFYLCASSSGSSYEQYFGPGTRLTVT.